The rows below give T cell receptor beta chains drawn from one sample of a study of shared clonotypes between healthy human individuals. Clones were read by immunoSEQ multiplex PCR, and TCRdb kept only the in-frame ones, dropping some. Among roughly 2,300,000 clones listed, 80% to 95% were seen once. Sequenced sample: naive CD4+ T cells from PBMCs. The receptor source for this set is a man aged 18 to 30 in good health. Some clones in this sample may be carry-over from other donors' samples. CDR3s include the opening cysteine and the closing phenylalanine or tryptophan. The D gene is left open where the match is weak. Some rows have no size entry. The others give once, few or many, or a class for an expanded clone.

clone size	V gene	J gene	D gene	CDR3 protein	CDR3 DNA
once	TRBV7-2	TRBJ2-1	NA	CASSLSRGTEQFF	TGTGCCAGCAGCCTAAGCAGGGGTACTGAGCAGTTCTTC
few	TRBV6-1	TRBJ2-1	NA	CAIPDRRYNEQFF	TGTGCCATTCCCGACAGGAGGTACAATGAGCAGTTCTTC
NA	TRBV21-1	TRBJ1-4	NA	CASIMGIAGGEKLFF	TGTGCCAGTATTATGGGAATTGCAGGGGGTGAAAAACTGTTTTTT
NA	TRBV6-1	TRBJ2-3	NA	CASSETIGGMQYF	TGTGCCAGCAGTGAAACTATCGGGGGTATGCAGTATTTT
NA	TRBV5-1	TRBJ2-6	NA	CASSLHNSGANVLTF	TGCGCCAGCAGCCTCCACAACTCTGGGGCCAACGTCCTGACTTTC
NA	TRBV7-9	TRBJ2-7	TRBD1	CASSPSGTGGDLYF	TGTGCCAGCAGCCCTTCCGGGACAGGGGGGGATCTGTACTTC
NA	TRBV19	TRBJ2-1	NA	CASSRRGEQFF	TGTGCCAGTAGTAGAAGGGGTGAGCAGTTCTTC
NA	TRBV2	TRBJ2-1	NA	CASLIAEPPRNEQFF	TGTGCCAGCCTAATAGCGGAGCCCCCTCGCAATGAGCAGTTCTTC
NA	TRBV5-1	TRBJ1-2	NA	CASSSGSGNYGYTF	TGCGCCAGCAGCTCGGGTTCGGGCAACTATGGCTACACCTTC
NA	TRBV5-1	TRBJ2-7	NA	CASSSEFYEQYF	TGCGCCAGCAGTTCGGAATTCTACGAGCAGTACTTC
NA	TRBV6-4	TRBJ2-3	TRBD2	CASNDSCWEAGSGTDTQYF	TGTGCCAGCAATGACTCGTGCTGGGAAGCGGGGAGTGGCACAGATACGCAGTATTTT
NA	TRBV28	TRBJ1-1	NA	CASSFTGAAHGFF	TGTGCCAGCAGTTTTACGGGGGCCGCTCACGGTTTCTTT
NA	TRBV29-1	TRBJ1-3	NA	CSVDRRDAVPFGSGNTIYF	TGCAGCGTTGATAGACGGGATGCCGTACCCTTCGGCTCTGGAAACACCATATATTTT
NA	TRBV6-1	TRBJ2-7	NA	CASSEVEGSQYF	TGTGCCAGCAGTGAAGTTGAGGGATCGCAGTACTTC
NA	TRBV19	TRBJ1-1	NA	CASIPSGRLNTEAFF	TGTGCCTCTATACCTTCGGGGCGCTTGAACACTGAAGCTTTCTTT
NA	TRBV5-1	TRBJ2-3	TRBD1	CASSPGTGGIDTQYF	TGCGCCAGCAGCCCCGGGACAGGGGGCATTGATACGCAGTATTTT
NA	TRBV12-5	TRBJ1-1	TRBD1	CASGLGRTGDWTEAFF	TGTGCTAGTGGCTTGGGCCGGACAGGGGATTGGACTGAAGCTTTCTTT
NA	TRBV2	TRBJ2-5	TRBD1	CASGWTGGLVQETQYF	TGTGCCAGCGGATGGACAGGGGGCCTGGTCCAAGAGACCCAGTACTTC
NA	TRBV28	TRBJ2-1	TRBD2	CASSLWAGGGSYNEQFF	TGTGCCAGCAGTTTATGGGCGGGAGGAGGGTCCTACAATGAGCAGTTCTTC
NA	TRBV2	TRBJ1-5	NA	CASSPDRDQPQHF	TGTGCCAGCAGCCCCGACAGAGATCAGCCCCAGCATTTT
NA	TRBV7-7	TRBJ1-5	NA	CAVAPLGVNQPQHF	TGTGCCGTTGCCCCTCTGGGGGTCAATCAGCCCCAGCATTTT
NA	TRBV7-2	TRBJ2-7	NA	CAAQADSYEQYF	TGTGCCGCCCAGGCGGACTCCTACGAGCAGTACTTC
NA	TRBV23-1	TRBJ2-2	NA	CASSQSKKGPNTGELFF	TGCGCCAGCAGTCAATCGAAGAAGGGCCCGAACACCGGGGAGCTGTTTTTT
NA	TRBV29-1	TRBJ1-2	NA	CSVEVAGTNYGYTF	TGCAGCGTTGAAGTAGCAGGCACTAACTATGGCTACACCTTC
NA	TRBV19	TRBJ1-2	NA	CASRANLDRYGYTF	TGTGCCAGTAGAGCAAATTTGGACAGATATGGCTACACCTTC
NA	TRBV10-3	TRBJ2-3	NA	CAISDRDTQYF	TGTGCCATCAGTGACCGTGATACGCAGTATTTT
NA	TRBV23-1	TRBJ2-1	NA	CASSQSGGTGNEQFF	TGCGCCAGCAGTCAATCGGGGGGTACCGGGAATGAGCAGTTCTTC
NA	TRBV5-4	TRBJ1-1	TRBD1	CASNKDRDSEAFF	TGTGCCAGCAATAAGGACAGGGACTCTGAAGCTTTCTTT
once	TRBV6-1	TRBJ2-7	NA	CASSAPGGTAPNF	TGTGCCAGCAGTGCTCCGGGCGGGACGGCACCGAACTTC
NA	TRBV27	TRBJ1-4	TRBD1	CATRDRPNEKLFF	TGTGCCACCAGGGACAGGCCGAATGAAAAACTGTTTTTT
NA	TRBV2	TRBJ2-1	NA	CASNLGGYNEQFF	TGTGCCAGCAATCTAGGAGGCTACAATGAGCAGTTCTTC
NA	TRBV6-5	TRBJ2-7	NA	CASSRLEAPYEQYF	TGTGCCAGCAGTCGGTTAGAAGCTCCCTACGAGCAGTACTTC
NA	TRBV7-6	TRBJ2-6	NA	CASSPSGANVLTF	TGTGCCAGCAGCCCTTCCGGGGCCAACGTCCTGACTTTC
NA	TRBV5-1	TRBJ2-3	NA	CASSLKRGRGTDTQYF	TGCGCCAGCAGCTTGAAGAGGGGCCGGGGCACAGATACGCAGTATTTT
NA	TRBV10-3	TRBJ1-2	TRBD1	CAISRTGGNYGYTF	TGTGCCATCAGCAGAACAGGGGGCAACTATGGCTACACCTTC
NA	TRBV7-9	TRBJ1-3	NA	CASSSKGSGSSGNTIYF	TGTGCCAGCAGCTCCAAGGGTTCGGGGTCCTCTGGAAACACCATATATTTT
NA	TRBV30	TRBJ2-2	TRBD1	CAWRLFGQGPGELFF	TGTGCCTGGAGACTCTTTGGACAGGGGCCCGGGGAGCTGTTTTTT
NA	TRBV9	TRBJ2-3	NA	CASSVLSESTDTQYF	TGTGCCAGCAGCGTGCTTAGCGAGAGCACAGATACGCAGTATTTT
NA	TRBV7-2	TRBJ2-1	TRBD2	CASTPGAGAYNEQFF	TGTGCCAGCACCCCGGGAGCGGGAGCTTACAATGAGCAGTTCTTC
NA	TRBV19	TRBJ1-2	NA	CASSKAGIYGYTF	TGTGCCAGTAGTAAGGCGGGGATCTATGGCTACACCTTC
NA	TRBV7-2	TRBJ2-7	TRBD2	CASSFPSGSAYEQYF	TGTGCCAGCAGCTTCCCTAGCGGGAGTGCCTACGAGCAGTACTTC
NA	TRBV7-9	TRBJ2-3	NA	CASSISGSTDTQYF	TGTGCCAGCAGCATCAGTGGTTCCACAGATACGCAGTATTTT
NA	TRBV10-3	TRBJ1-3	NA	CAITTDRGNTIYF	TGTGCCATCACTACGGACCGGGGAAACACCATATATTTT
NA	TRBV9	TRBJ2-1	NA	CASSGVTALDNEQFF	TGTGCCAGCAGCGGGGTGACAGCACTCGACAATGAGCAGTTCTTC
NA	TRBV28	TRBJ2-1	NA	CASSWWDEQFF	TGTGCCAGCAGTTGGTGGGATGAGCAGTTCTTC
few	TRBV7-9	TRBJ2-1	NA	CASSFFGGNEQFF	TGTGCCAGCAGCTTTTTCGGGGGCAATGAGCAGTTCTTC
NA	TRBV7-7	TRBJ2-1	NA	CASSFSGSGEQFF	TGTGCCAGCAGCTTTTCGGGGAGCGGGGAGCAGTTCTTC
NA	TRBV6-5	TRBJ2-5	NA	CASSYTRAETQYF	TGTGCCAGCAGTTATACCAGGGCGGAGACCCAGTACTTC
NA	TRBV9	TRBJ2-3	TRBD2	CASSPTSGKSDTQYF	TGTGCCAGCAGCCCGACTAGCGGGAAGTCTGATACGCAGTATTTT
once	TRBV5-8	TRBJ2-1	TRBD2	CASSLAVTSGSYNEQFF	TGTGCCAGCAGCTTGGCGGTCACTAGCGGCTCCTACAATGAGCAGTTCTTC
NA	TRBV30	TRBJ2-7	TRBD1	CAWSAGPGQAYPVGQYF	TGTGCCTGGAGTGCCGGGCCGGGACAGGCTTACCCCGTTGGGCAGTACTTC